Below, one TCR beta chain is given with its context. What it binds is unknown. The sample comes from a study of cytomegalovirus exposure and HLA in healthy donors. Across the whole study: Earlier, 150 million to 200 million T cells were analyzed, and 90 million to 140 million unique TCR beta sequences were found among them.

A multiplex PCR was run with 60 Vbeta primers and 13 Jbeta primers. The data were produced by immunoSEQ multiplex PCR, yet TCRdb's version contains in-frame clones alone and is incomplete. The sample has under 100,000 clones, around 74% seen once. Study findings and constraints: It was reportedly the case that the classifier diagnosed cytomegalovirus status with high specificity and sensitivity. Association of a missense DCLRE1C variant with TCR beta V- and J-gene trimming was reported in a later analysis. Rare TCR sequences dominated, though some public TCRs recurred in many donors.

Germline CDR1 SSHAT, CDR2 FNYEAQ (reference sequence). This CDR3 is 15 amino acids long. V trimming: 5 bases; J trimming: 2 bases; junction bases outside the gene matches: 7. Sequencing used PBMCs. The TCR was taken from a boy aged 10-17 years in good health and CMV-seronegative. The chain has TRBV7-7 and TRBJ2-5, with TRBD1 matching 8 bases. Here the CDR3 reads CASSPGRTGQETQYF. The CDR3 DNA is TGTGCCAGCAGCCCCGGCCGGACAGGGCAAGAGACCCAGTACTTC.